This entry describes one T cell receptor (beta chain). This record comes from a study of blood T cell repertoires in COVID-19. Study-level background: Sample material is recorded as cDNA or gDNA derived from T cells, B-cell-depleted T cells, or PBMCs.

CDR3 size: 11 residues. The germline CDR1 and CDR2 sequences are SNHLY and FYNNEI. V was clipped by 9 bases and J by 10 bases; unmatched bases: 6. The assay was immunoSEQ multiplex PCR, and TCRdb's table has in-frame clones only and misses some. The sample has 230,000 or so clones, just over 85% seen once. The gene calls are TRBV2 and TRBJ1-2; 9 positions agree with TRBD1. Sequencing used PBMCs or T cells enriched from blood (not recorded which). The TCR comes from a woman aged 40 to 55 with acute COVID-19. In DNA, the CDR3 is TGTGCCAGGAGACAGGGGGATGCCTACACCTTC. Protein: CARRQGDAYTF.